One and the same sample provided the 30 T cell receptor beta chains below, sequenced in a study of regulatory T cells in long-lasting Graves disease. CDR3 regions were amplified by Arm-PCR using iRepertoire HTBI primers to build TCR beta libraries. TCRdb called the multiplex PCR reads again in MiXCR, with one record for every CDR3 protein. This sample has about 470,000 distinct CDR3 sequences; less than 25% occur once, and the top ten carry 7% to 10%. Time point described: persistent/refractory GD, antithyroid drugs over 5 years with positive TRAb. PBMC-derived RNA was used for the TCR library. The sequenced sample was peripheral blood mononuclear cells (PBMCs), obtained when the disease was refractory, from a patient treated with antithyroid drugs. Every receptor here comes from a female donor with Graves disease.

This chain uses TRBV4-1 with TRBJ2-7; 8 bases agree with TRBD1. The CDR3 sequence is 16 residues long. The germline V gene has CDR1 MGHRA and CDR2 YSYEKL. V lost 3 bases and J lost 0; bases outside the gene matches: 7. CDR3 DNA: TGCGCCAGCAGCCAGGTGGGGGACAGGCCCTCCTACGAGCAGTACTTC. Translation: CASSQVGDRPSYEQYF.

This clonotype was detected only a few times. V usage is TRBV10-3 and J usage is TRBJ1-5, with a tentative D call TRBD1 (5 bases). Deletions cut 6 bases from V and 3 bases from J, with 15 bases between. The CDR3 spans 15 residues. Per the germline V gene, CDR1 is ENHRY and CDR2 is SYGVKD. The CDR3 is CAISGTATPNQPQHF. CDR3 nucleotides: TGTGCCATCAGCGGGACCGCAACTCCCAATCAGCCCCAGCATTTT.

The rearrangement joins TRBV7-9 to TRBJ1-1, with D unresolved. Between the trimmed V and J ends, which lost 5 bases and 11 bases, there was a span of 12 bases. CDR1 SEHNR and CDR2 FQNEAQ come from the germline V gene (reference sequence). The CDR3 is 11 residues long. CDR3 in amino acids: CASSMGLGAFF. The CDR3 bases are TGTGCCAGCAGCATGGGGTTAGGGGCTTTCTTT.

The chain is built from TRBV11-2 and TRBJ2-1; TRBD1 matches at 7 bases. The V gene's germline CDR1 is SGHAT and CDR2 FQNNGV. V trimming: 1 base; J trimming: 7 bases; junction bases outside the gene matches: 10. The CDR3 loop spans 16 amino acids. CDR3 loop: CASSLGQGMADNEQFF. The CDR3 DNA sequence: TGTGCCAGCAGCTTAGGACAGGGTATGGCTGATAATGAGCAGTTCTTC.

The V and J genes are TRBV6-1 and TRBJ2-4; 13 bases map to TRBD2. V was pared by 6 bases and J by 0 bases, with 8 bases of the junction left unmatched. The CDR3 is made up of 18 amino acids. The germline CDR1 and CDR2 sequences are MNHNS and SASEGT. The CDR3 protein is CASSAAGTSGVAKNIQYF. The CDR3 nucleotides read TGTGCCAGCAGCGCAGCCGGGACTAGCGGGGTAGCCAAAAACATTCAGTACTTC.

The chain employs TRBV19 and TRBJ2-3; the match to TRBD1 covers 7 bases. The J segment lost 5 bases and the V segment lost 3 bases, leaving 5 bases of the junction unmatched. Germline loops: CDR1 LNHDA, CDR2 SQIVND (reference sequence). CDR3 length: 14 amino acids. The CDR3 DNA reads as TGTGCCAGTAGTATCGGACAGGCCCGAGATACGCAGTATTTT. Its protein is CASSIGQARDTQYF.

This clonotype appeared many times. V usage is TRBV6-1 and J usage is TRBJ2-7; D uncertain. V lost 1 base to trimming and J lost 2 bases, with 6 bases between them. Germline V gene lookup returns CDR1 MNHNS and CDR2 SASEGT. The CDR3 sequence is 13 residues long. The CDR3 nucleotides read TGTGCCAGCAGTGAAGTTCCTACCTACGAGCAGTACTTC. This encodes CASSEVPTYEQYF.

This clonotype has a count of ten or more. The V and J genes are TRBV11-1 and TRBJ2-2; TRBD2 matches at 10 bases. This CDR3 has 16 residues. Germline V gene sequence: CDR1 SGHAT, CDR2 FQDESV (reference sequence). Germline trimming cut 5 bases from V and 5 bases from J; bases unmatched to any gene: 8. CDR3 loop: CASSPLGTSATGELFF. In nucleotides, the CDR3 is TGTGCCAGCAGCCCCCTAGGGACTAGCGCTACCGGGGAGCTGTTTTTT.

This clonotype was recorded many times. This chain links TRBV6-1 with TRBJ1-2; possibly TRBD1 for D (6 bases). CDR1 MNHNS and CDR2 SASEGT come from the germline V gene. Trimming cost V 0 bases and J 3 bases, with 14 bases left between them. CDR3 length equals 16 residues. The CDR3: CASSEAAWAGDYGYTF. In DNA form, the CDR3 reads TGTGCCAGCAGTGAAGCGGCGTGGGCAGGGGACTATGGCTACACCTTC.

This clonotype appeared many times. The chain couples TRBV14 to TRBJ2-5, with D tentatively TRBD1 (6 bases). The CDR3 sequence is 15 residues long. CDR1 SGHDN and CDR2 FVKESK come from the germline V gene. Trimming left V 1 base short and J 5 bases short, with 14 bases between. The CDR3 region has the DNA TGTGCCAGCAGCCAAGCAGGGGACGGGCGGGAGACCCAGTACTTC. Translation gives CASSQAGDGRETQYF.

Note on this clonotype: The germline gene is not matched at one end of the junction; a read error may be the cause. The chain carries TRBV2 and TRBJ2-4; D tentatively fits TRBD1 or TRBD2 (6 bases each). The CDR3 is made up of 17 amino acids. Germline values: CDR1 SNHLY, CDR2 FYNNEI. CDR3 in amino acids: CASSEAALAGVKNIPYF. CDR3 DNA: TGTGCCAGCAGTGAAGCTGCACTAGCAGGGGTCAAAAACATTCCGTACTTC.

This clonotype was observed a few times. This chain joins TRBV2 and TRBJ2-2, with D perhaps matching TRBD2 (6 bases). V lost 5 bases to trimming and J lost 2 bases, with 12 bases between them. CDR1 is SNHLY, CDR2 FYNNEI, per germline. The CDR3 loop spans 15 amino acids. In DNA form, the CDR3 reads TGTGCCAGCAGTCCGGGACTCCCCAACACCGGGGAGCTGTTTTTT. It is translated as CASSPGLPNTGELFF.

This clonotype has ten or more counts. The chain joins TRBV28 to TRBJ2-7; a weak D match, TRBD2 (7 bases). The ends were cut back, 3 bases at V and 5 bases at J, with 17 bases in the middle. The germline V gene has CDR1 MDHEN and CDR2 SYDVKM. The CDR3 runs 15 residues. The CDR3 is CASSLSRGARNEQYF. CDR3 nucleotide sequence: TGTGCCAGCAGTTTGTCTCGGGGGGCGCGGAACGAGCAGTACTTC.

Regarding this clonotype: Just one base apart from a much larger clone, this may be a read error. V usage is TRBV6-2 or TRBV6-3 and J usage is TRBJ1-1; 11 bases agree with TRBD1. Germline-derived CDR1 and CDR2 are MNHEY and SVGEGT. V shed 4 bases and J 5 bases; nucleotides not matched to a gene: 12. CDR3 size: 17 residues. The CDR3 sequence is CASSSIRRGTGGTEAFF. CDR3 DNA: TGTGCCAGCAGTTCCATCCGGAGAGGGACAGGGGGAACTGAAGCTTTCTTT.

This clonotype was observed a handful of times. Here the CDR3 DNA reads TGCAGTGTAGGGCGGGATGACTACGAGCAGTACTTC. This encodes CSVGRDDYEQYF. V and J are TRBV20-1 and TRBJ2-7; TRBD2 is a possible D gene (6 bases). CDR1 is DFQATT and CDR2 is SNEGSKA in the germline V gene (reference sequence). The germline V and J ends were trimmed by 7 bases and 3 bases, with 13 bases remaining between them. This CDR3 spans 12 amino acids.

This clonotype came up many times. The CDR3 region is CASSLALGGGREETQYF. Written as DNA, the CDR3 is TGTGCCAGCAGTTTAGCGCTTGGTGGGGGGCGCGAAGAGACCCAGTACTTC. The rearrangement uses TRBV12-3 or TRBV12-4 and TRBJ2-5; D possibly matches TRBD1 or TRBD2 (6 bases each). V lost 0 bases to trimming and J lost 3 bases, with 17 bases between them. The CDR3 has 17 residues.

This clonotype appeared once. A much larger clone sits a single nucleotide away, making a read error possible. DNA for the CDR3: TGTGCCAGCAATCCCCAGGGACTTGGGAGCAATCAGCCCCAGCATTTT. Its protein product is CASNPQGLGSNQPQHF. The gene calls are TRBV28 and TRBJ1-5; perhaps TRBD1 as D (5 bases). Germline V gene sequence: CDR1 MDHEN, CDR2 SYDVKM. V was trimmed by 7 bases and J by 1 base, leaving 17 bases between them. This CDR3 has 16 residues.

The V gene is TRBV7-3, the J gene TRBJ2-1; 14 bases are shared with TRBD2. With V trimmed by 3 bases and J by 8 bases, 3 bases remained unmatched. This CDR3 contains 15 residues. CDR1 SGHTA and CDR2 FQGTGA come from the germline V gene. The CDR3 region has the DNA TGTGCCAGCAGCTTGGGACTAGCGGGAGTTTATGAGCAGTTCTTC. Its translation is CASSLGLAGVYEQFF.

The J gene is TRBJ1-1, the V gene TRBV12-3 or TRBV12-4; unclear D gene. The V end lost 0 bases, the J end lost 4 bases, and 9 bases lay between the germline ends. The CDR3 runs to 14 residues. The CDR3 loop is CASSLAQVFTEAFF. In DNA, the CDR3 is TGTGCCAGCAGTTTAGCGCAGGTTTTCACTGAAGCTTTCTTT.

This clonotype was seen repeatedly, ten times or more. The chain uses TRBV28 and TRBJ2-4; 7 nucleotides align to TRBD2. The CDR3 is made up of 13 amino acids. Germline loops: CDR1 MDHEN, CDR2 SYDVKM. The J segment lost 6 bases and the V segment lost 6 bases, leaving 5 bases of the junction unmatched. The CDR3 loop is CASREAGRNIQYF. CDR3 DNA: TGTGCCAGCAGAGAAGCGGGAAGAAACATTCAGTACTTC.

A few counts support this clonotype. This chain uses TRBV7-2 with TRBJ2-7; 7 bases map to TRBD1. Germline CDR1 and CDR2: SGHTA and FQGNSA. V lost 3 bases to trimming and J lost 0 bases; unmatched junction nucleotides: 5. This CDR3 has 15 amino acids. Here the CDR3 reads CASSFAGTASYEQYF. DNA for the CDR3: TGTGCCAGCAGCTTTGCCGGGACAGCCTCCTACGAGCAGTACTTC.

This clonotype was counted ten times or more. J is TRBJ1-2 and V is TRBV27, with D unclear. This CDR3 spans 16 amino acids. The germline V and J ends were trimmed by 5 bases and 5 bases, with 21 bases remaining between them. Germline V gives CDR1 MNHEY, CDR2 SMNVEV (reference sequence). CDR3 protein: CASSPDPTPGGYGYTF. DNA of the CDR3: TGTGCCAGCAGTCCAGACCCTACCCCGGGAGGATATGGCTACACCTTC.

The V call is TRBV11-2, the J call TRBJ2-1; TRBD2 matches at 10 bases. Germline CDR1 is SGHAT and CDR2 is FQNNGV. The V segment lost 3 bases and the J segment 9 bases; nucleotides outside the gene matches: 11. This CDR3 region has 16 residues. The CDR3 DNA is TGTGCCAGCAGCTTCGGGACTAGCGCTTCAGGGAGTGAGCAGTTCTTC. It codes for CASSFGTSASGSEQFF.

This clonotype was seen only a few times. The chain carries TRBV29-1 and TRBJ1-2, with 7 bases fitting TRBD1. The CDR3 is 16 amino acids. V lost 1 base, J lost 7 bases, and 15 bases stayed unmatched. Germline V lookup: CDR1 SQVTM, CDR2 ANQGSEA. The CDR3 loop is CSVEGTGSRLSGGYTF. DNA of the CDR3: TGCAGCGTTGAAGGGACAGGATCTCGTTTATCGGGTGGCTACACCTTC.

This clonotype was seen more than once but under ten times. The V call is TRBV7-2, the J call TRBJ1-5; D gene ambiguous. The CDR3 covers 15 residues. Germline V gene sequence: CDR1 SGHTA, CDR2 FQGNSA. V lost 3 bases and J lost 1, with 10 bases in between. CDR3 region: CASSFFRGSNQPQHF. In nucleotides, the CDR3 is TGTGCCAGCAGCTTTTTTCGTGGGAGCAATCAGCCCCAGCATTTT.

This clonotype was observed at least ten times. This sequence joins TRBV15 and TRBJ1-1, with 7 bases fitting TRBD1. This CDR3 spans 13 amino acids. Germline trimming cut 9 bases from V and 1 base from J; bases unmatched to any gene: 5. The V gene's germline CDR1 is LNHNV and CDR2 YYDKDF (reference sequence). The CDR3 loop is CATTGRGNTEAFF. CDR3 bases: TGTGCCACGACAGGGAGGGGGAACACTGAAGCTTTCTTT.

The sample holds many counts of this clonotype. J is TRBJ1-5 and V is TRBV15; D gene uncertain. Germline V gene sequence: CDR1 LNHNV, CDR2 YYDKDF (reference sequence). The CDR3 runs 14 residues. V lost 1 base and J 0 bases, leaving 4 bases between the germline ends. The CDR3, as DNA: TGTGCCACCAGCAGAGCCCTTAGCAATCAGCCCCAGCATTTT. This gives the protein CATSRALSNQPQHF. The full variable domain, rest sourced from reference TRBV15 and TRBJ1-5, is DAMVIQNPRYQVTQFGKPVTLSCSQTLNHNVMYWYQQKSSQAPKLLFHYYDKDFNNEADTPDNFQSRRPNTSFCFLDIRSPGLGDTAMYLCATSRALSNQPQHFGDGTRLSIL.

This clonotype appeared a few times. The chain has TRBV6-2 or TRBV6-3 and TRBJ2-2; D gene uncertain. The V gene lost 4 bases and the J gene lost 2 bases, with 8 bases spanning the gap. CDR1 MNHEY and CDR2 SVGEGT come from the germline V gene. The CDR3 length is 14 residues. The DNA of the CDR3 is TGTGCCAGCAGTTTTGACGTCAACACCGGGGAGCTGTTTTTT. It is translated as CASSFDVNTGELFF.

This chain connects TRBV28 to TRBJ2-4; D possibly uses TRBD1 or TRBD2 (5 bases each). The closer fit of TRBJ2-5 to the DNA end suggests the J call may be wrong. This CDR3 is 15 amino acids long. Germline CDR1 is MDHEN and CDR2 is SYDVKM. The CDR3 bases are TGTGCCAGCAGTTTAGTATCGGGGCTTTTGGAGACCCAGTACTTC. This encodes CASSLVSGLLETQYF.

The chain carries TRBV12-3 or TRBV12-4 and TRBJ1-2; the D gene is possibly TRBD1 (6 bases). Trimming pared 5 bases from V and 5 bases from J, leaving 18 bases between. The CDR3 has 15 amino acids. CDR3 sequence: CASSLRGGGEYGYTF. The CDR3 DNA reads TGTGCCAGCAGTCTCAGAGGTGGGGGCGAGTATGGCTACACCTTC.